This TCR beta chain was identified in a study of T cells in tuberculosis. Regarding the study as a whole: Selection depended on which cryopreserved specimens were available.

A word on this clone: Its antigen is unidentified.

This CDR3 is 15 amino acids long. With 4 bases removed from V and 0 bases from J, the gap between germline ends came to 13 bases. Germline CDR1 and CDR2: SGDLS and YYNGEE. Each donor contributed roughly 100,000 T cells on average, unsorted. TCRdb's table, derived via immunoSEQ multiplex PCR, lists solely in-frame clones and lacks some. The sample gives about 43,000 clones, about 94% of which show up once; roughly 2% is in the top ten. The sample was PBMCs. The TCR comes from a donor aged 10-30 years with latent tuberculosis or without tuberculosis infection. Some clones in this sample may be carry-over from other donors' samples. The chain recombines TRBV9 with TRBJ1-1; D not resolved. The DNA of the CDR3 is TGTGCCAGCAGCCCCAGAGGGATGTTGAACACTGAAGCTTTCTTT. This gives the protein CASSPRGMLNTEAFF.